This passage covers 25 T cell receptor beta chains from one sample sequenced in a study of T cells in women clearing cervical HPV infection. Some clones are missing from TCRdb's copy, which holds only in-frame ones; the method was immunoSEQ multiplex PCR. The sample totals fewer than 15,000 clones; its top ten clones hold about 9.4%. The sample taken for sequencing was blood buffy coat. The origin of the receptors is a woman aged 18 to 75 with a cervical HPV16 infection that either progressed to CIN3+ or cleared (not recorded which).

Note on this clone: The read gets to within 3 residues of the CDR3 end, and the germline J gene fills in the rest. The V gene is TRBV11-2, the J gene TRBJ2-7, with TRBD1 matching over 10 bases. V lost 4 bases to trimming and J lost 4 bases; unmatched junction nucleotides: 7. This CDR3 spans 15 amino acids. CDR1 is SGHAT and CDR2 is FQNNGV in the germline V gene. CDR3 amino acids: CASSSPGQGIYEQYF. The part of the CDR3 DNA that was read is TGTGCCAGCAGCTCTCCGGGACAGGGGATTTACGAG.

A note on this clone: The read comes to an end 3 residues before the CDR3 does, leaving the germline J gene to fill in the end. This chain connects TRBV5-6 to TRBJ1-1; 9 bases line up with TRBD1. The length of the CDR3 is 14 residues. J was trimmed by 7 bases and V by 5 bases; bases with no gene match: 9. Per germline, CDR1 SGHDT and CDR2 YYEEEE. The CDR3 sequence is CASSLTGGWGEAFF. The sequenced part of the CDR3 DNA is TGTGCCAGCAGTTTGACAGGGGGGTGGGGTGAA.

On this clone: With the read ending 3 residues before the CDR3 end, the germline J gene is used to fill in that end. The chain recombines TRBV7-8 with TRBJ2-3; the match to TRBD1 covers 7 bases. Germline-derived CDR1 and CDR2 are SGHVS and FQNEAQ. With V trimmed by 5 bases and J by 0 bases, 5 bases remained unmatched. CDR3 length: 15 amino acids. Partial CDR3 DNA: TGTGCCAGCAGCAGACAGGGAGTAAGCACAGATACG. Amino acid sequence: CASSRQGVSTDT. The CDR3, in full, reads CASSRQGVSTDTQYF.

Points on this clone: The read terminates 3 residues ahead of where the CDR3 ends, so the germline J gene completes it. V and J are TRBV6-2 or TRBV6-3 and TRBJ2-3, with 7 bases identical to TRBD1. Germline CDR1 and CDR2: MNHEY and SVGEGT. The CDR3 totals 14 residues. This chain's CDR3 is CASSYSGGTPTQYF. The part of the CDR3 DNA that was read is TGTGCCAGCAGTTACTCAGGGGGCACCCCGACG.

As for this clone: The DNA ends 3 residues before the CDR3 does, and the rest of the CDR3 is filled in from the germline J gene. The rearrangement uses TRBV29-1 and TRBJ2-7, with 9 bases that match TRBD1. The junction had 8 bases not matched to a gene; V was cut back by 7 bases and J by 1 base. Germline lookup yields CDR1 SQVTM and CDR2 ANQGSEA. The CDR3 has 14 amino acids. The sequenced part of the CDR3 DNA is TGCAGCGCAGGACAGGGGACAGGGTCCTACGAG. Its translation: CSAGQGTGSYE. The whole CDR3 protein is CSAGQGTGSYEQYF.

This clone counts as medium-sized by frequency. The read gets to within 3 residues of the CDR3 end, and the germline J gene fills in the rest. The chain carries TRBV30 and TRBJ2-1, with 9 nucleotides matching TRBD2. With V trimmed by 8 bases and J by 6 bases, 11 bases remained unmatched. CDR1 and CDR2 (germline): GTSNPN, SVGIG (reference sequence). The CDR3 contains 14 residues. The DNA read from the CDR3 is TGTGCCGTAGCAACGACTAGCGGTTCCAATGAG. This codes for CAVATTSGSNE. From start to end, the CDR3 is CAVATTSGSNEQFF.

On this clone itself: The read stops 3 residues short of the end of the CDR3; the missing end is completed from the germline J gene. This chain connects TRBV5-6 to TRBJ1-2; D might be TRBD1 (6 bases). Germline V gene data show CDR1 as SGHDT and CDR2 as YYEEEE. The length of the CDR3 is 14 residues. Trimming shortened V by 2 bases and J by 0 bases, and 8 bases separated the two germline ends. The CDR3 region is CASSLQGANYGYTF. Partial CDR3 DNA: TGTGCCAGCAGCTTACAGGGAGCTAACTATGGC.

Worth noting for this clone: The sequenced fragment ends 3 residues before the CDR3 boundary, so the rest is inferred from the germline J gene. The rearrangement links TRBV5-1 to TRBJ2-3, with a tentative D call TRBD1 (6 bases). Trimming pared 2 bases from V and 2 bases from J, leaving 12 bases between. The germline gives CDR1 SGHRS, CDR2 YFSETQ. The CDR3 sequence is 15 residues long. CDR3 loop: CASSLDRPFTDTQYF. Partial CDR3 DNA: TGCGCCAGCAGCTTAGACAGGCCGTTCACAGATACG.

As to this clone: The read falls 3 residues short of the CDR3 end, and the missing part is taken from the germline J gene. The chain links TRBV7-2 to TRBJ2-2; D unresolved. This CDR3 has 14 amino acids. V lost 3 bases, J lost 2 bases, and 7 bases lay in between. Per germline, CDR1 SGHTA and CDR2 FQGNSA. The CDR3 reads CASSLGKNTGELFF. The sequenced CDR3 bases are TGTGCCAGCAGCTTGGGCAAAAACACCGGGGAG.

In the case of this clone: The read finishes 3 residues shy of the CDR3 end, and the germline J gene is used to complete it. The chain recombines TRBV7-9 with TRBJ2-5; a possible D gene is TRBD1 (5 bases). Trimming took off 1 base at V and 3 bases at J, with 9 bases between the two ends. Germline CDR1 is SEHNR and CDR2 is FQNEAQ (reference sequence). The CDR3 totals 14 residues. This CDR3 reads CASSLGSGKETQYF. The sequenced part of the CDR3 DNA is TGTGCCAGCAGCTTAGGGTCAGGGAAAGAGACC.

As concerns this clone: The CDR3 is cut off 3 residues early in the read; its end comes from the germline J gene. The chain carries TRBV20-1 and TRBJ2-3, with 7 positions matching TRBD2. The CDR3 runs 14 residues. The V and J ends lost 1 base and 3 bases, in that order; junction bases with no gene match: 4. Germline lookup yields CDR1 DFQATT and CDR2 SNEGSKA (reference sequence). This CDR3 is CSARVAGVTDTQYF. The covered CDR3 bases are TGCAGTGCTAGAGTTGCGGGGGTAACAGATACG.

With respect to this clone: The CDR3 is cut off 3 residues early in the read; its end comes from the germline J gene. The V and J genes are TRBV20-1 and TRBJ2-3; D tentatively fits TRBD1 or TRBD2 (5 bases each). The germline CDR1 and CDR2 sequences are DFQATT and SNEGSKA (reference sequence). The CDR3 loop spans 15 amino acids. The CDR3 reads CSARDRGAWGETQYF. The sequenced CDR3 bases are TGCAGTGCTAGAGATAGAGGGGCGTGGGGAGAGACG.

Note on this clone: The missing CDR3 end, 3 residues past where the read stops, is filled in from the germline J gene. V and J are TRBV18 and TRBJ1-1, with D tentatively TRBD1 (5 bases). Germline V gene lookup returns CDR1 KGHSH and CDR2 LQKENI. V lost 5 bases and J lost 0, with 13 bases in between. The CDR3 consists of 15 residues. The DNA read from the CDR3 is TGTGCCAGCTCAGGACCGGGACTCATGAACACTGAA. Protein product: CASSGPGLMNTE. The full CDR3 protein reads CASSGPGLMNTEAFF.

Comment on this clone: Read sequence stops 3 residues before the CDR3 end, and the germline J gene provides the missing end. V usage is TRBV2 and J usage is TRBJ1-5; D gene ambiguous. This CDR3 region has 14 residues. Germline loops: CDR1 SNHLY, CDR2 FYNNEI. V was cut by 2 bases and J by 0 bases, with 5 bases left in between. CDR3: CASSERLSNQPQHF. The covered CDR3 bases are TGTGCCAGCAGTGAACGTCTTAGCAATCAGCCC.

On this clone itself: The CDR3 is cut off 3 residues early in the read; its end comes from the germline J gene. This chain joins TRBV5-6 and TRBJ1-2, with a possible D match to TRBD1 (6 bases). CDR1 and CDR2 (germline): SGHDT, YYEEEE. The CDR3 extends over 14 amino acids. Trimming stripped 2 bases from V and 5 bases from J, with 13 bases between. CDR3 DNA, as far as it was read: TGTGCCAGCAGCTTACAGGGATTGGGATATGGC. Its protein is CASSLQGLGYG. The full CDR3 is CASSLQGLGYGYTF.

Comment on this clone: The read comes to an end 3 residues before the CDR3 does, leaving the germline J gene to fill in the end. This chain joins TRBV20-1 and TRBJ2-3; 9 bases map to TRBD1. The CDR3 length is 14 residues. Trimming took 5 bases from V and 0 from J; bases not matched to a gene: 3. The V gene's germline CDR1 is DFQATT and CDR2 SNEGSKA (reference sequence). Partial CDR3 DNA: TGCAGTGCTGAGGGGACAGGGAGCACAGATACG. This codes for CSAEGTGSTDT. Given in full, the CDR3 is CSAEGTGSTDTQYF.

A remark on this clone: The DNA ends 3 residues before the CDR3 does, and the rest of the CDR3 is filled in from the germline J gene. The chain is built from TRBV5-1 and TRBJ1-1; D might be TRBD1 (5 bases). V lost 4 bases and J lost 1, with 11 bases in between. The germline V gene encodes CDR1 SGHRS and CDR2 YFSETQ. This CDR3 is built from 14 residues. CDR3 sequence: CASSLLGGNTEAFF. CDR3 DNA (partial): TGCGCCAGCAGCCTCCTGGGGGGGAACACTGAA.

The CDR3 sequence: CASSEGQTSGANVLTF. The covered CDR3 bases are TGTGCCAGCAGTGAAGGACAGACCTCTGGGGCCAACGTC. The V call is TRBV2, the J call TRBJ2-6; perhaps TRBD1 as D (5 bases). Read data end 3 residues before the CDR3 end; the end is taken from the germline J gene. Looked up from germline, CDR1 is SNHLY and CDR2 is FYNNEI. Trimming took 1 base from V and 0 from J, leaving 7 bases between them. The CDR3 loop spans 16 amino acids. The variable domain in full, with the rest retrieved from reference TRBV2 and TRBJ2-6, is EPEVTQTPSHQVTQMGQEVILRCVPISNHLYFYWYRQILGQKVEFLVSFYNNEISEKSEIFDDQFSVERPDGSNFTLKIRSTKLEDSAMYFCASSEGQTSGANVLTFGAGSRLTVL.

Comment on this clone: The CDR3 extends 3 residues past the end of the read, so its final part is completed from the germline J gene. The chain links TRBV10-3 to TRBJ1-2, with 7 bases that match TRBD1. From germline, CDR1 is ENHRY and CDR2 SYGVKD. The CDR3 has 15 amino acids. V was pared by 0 bases and J by 4 bases, with 5 bases of the junction left unmatched. The CDR3 here is CAISESDRESYGYTF. The CDR3 bases that were read are TGTGCCATCAGTGAGTCCGACAGGGAGAGCTATGGC.

A remark on this clone: With the read ending 3 residues before the CDR3 end, the germline J gene is used to fill in that end. This chain links TRBV29-1 with TRBJ2-2, with a possible D match to TRBD1 (8 bases). The length of the CDR3 is 16 residues. The germline V gene has CDR1 SQVTM and CDR2 ANQGSEA. Partial CDR3 DNA: TGCAGCGTGGCCGGACAGGGCGGGGGAGCTAATGAAAAG. Translating gives CSVAGQGGGANEK. The complete CDR3 reads CSVAGQGGGANEKLFF.

To note about this clone: The CDR3 goes on 3 residues after the read ends, and that part is filled in from the germline J gene. The chain has TRBV10-3 and TRBJ1-4; the D gene is possibly TRBD1 (5 bases). Trimming left V 5 bases short and J 1 base short, with 14 bases between. CDR1 is ENHRY, CDR2 SYGVKD, per germline. This CDR3 is built from 16 residues. CDR3 sequence: CAISFGQYRTNEKLFF. The part of the CDR3 DNA that was read is TGTGCCATCAGTTTCGGACAATACCGAACTAATGAAAAA.

As concerns this clone: Mismatch with germline at one junction end may stem from a read error. The read gets to within 3 residues of the CDR3 end, and the germline J gene fills in the rest. This chain joins TRBV10-3 and TRBJ2-3, with 8 bases identical to TRBD1. This CDR3 comprises 13 residues. Germline values: CDR1 ENHRY, CDR2 SYGVKD. Here the CDR3 reads CAISSGGAETQYF. The CDR3 DNA, read in part, is TGTGCCATCAGTTCAGGGGGCGCAGAGACG.

Turning to this clone: Coverage ceases 3 residues before the CDR3 finishes, and the germline J gene fills in the end. The chain employs TRBV19 and TRBJ1-6, with TRBD1 identical over 7 bases. The germline V gene has CDR1 LNHDA and CDR2 SQIVND (reference sequence). Trimming cost V 6 bases and J 9 bases; bases outside gene matches: 8. The CDR3 consists of 14 residues. CDR3 DNA (partial): TGTGCCAGTAGGACCACAGGGGACGGTTCACCC. Protein sequence: CASRTTGDGSP. The CDR3 reads in full as CASRTTGDGSPLHF.

About this clone: The junction departs from the called germline gene at one end, perhaps through a read error. With the read ending 3 residues before the CDR3 end, the germline J gene is used to fill in that end. J is TRBJ2-5 and V is TRBV7-9; D uncertain. The CDR3 is 12 residues long. Germline V lookup: CDR1 SEHNR, CDR2 FQNEAQ (reference sequence). This CDR3 reads CASSPKQGTQYF. The sequenced CDR3 bases are TGTGCCAGCAGCCCCAAACAAGGGACC.

About this clone itself: Read sequence stops 3 residues before the CDR3 end, and the germline J gene provides the missing end. The rearrangement uses TRBV20-1 and TRBJ2-3; 9 bases map to TRBD2. Trimming took 4 bases from V and 3 from J; bases not matched to a gene: 11. The CDR3 has 16 amino acids. Per the germline V gene, CDR1 is DFQATT and CDR2 is SNEGSKA (reference sequence). This chain's CDR3 is CSATTWIAGVTDTQYF. The part of the CDR3 DNA that was read is TGCAGTGCTACCACCTGGATAGCGGGGGTGACAGATACG.